The sequence of this T cell receptor (beta chain) was determined in a study of T cells in Graves' hyperthyroidism and ophthalmopathy. CDR1 MNHEY and CDR2 SMNVEV come from the germline V gene (reference sequence). The CDR3 sequence is 16 residues long. J lost 5 bases, V lost 5 bases, and 11 bases had no gene match. Authors of the study amplified TCR beta CDR3 regions from RNA transcripts. The TCR CDR3 first-round RT-PCR relied on the HTBI primer set. TCRdb recomputed calls from the multiplex PCR reads with MiXCR, one row per CDR3 protein. The sample yields 390,000 or so distinct CDR3 sequences, roughly 14% seen once. This clonotype was seen at least ten times.

This clonotype was obtained from a man younger than 35 with Graves' ophthalmopathy. Sequenced input: blood. The chain recombines TRBV27 with TRBJ2-1, with 8 bases fitting TRBD2. The chain's CDR3 is CASSSSGTSSNNEQFF. In DNA, the CDR3 is TGTGCCAGCAGTAGCTCCGGGACTAGTTCTAACAATGAGCAGTTCTTC.